The present T cell receptor beta chain was sequenced within a study of blood T cells in healthy people across ages (dated by TCRdb to about 2015). Concerning the study at large: In model experiments, roughly one uniquely barcoded TCR beta cDNA molecule per two T cells was captured by template switching. Using deep sequencing normalized with unique cDNA molecular identifiers, the study measured how TCR beta repertoire diversity changes with age. To avoid experimental bias, donors of different ages were distributed randomly across sequencing lanes. Using the same blood draw, the study looked at two additional independent replicas of 1 million unique cDNA reads for two donors, one aged 18 to 30 and the other aged 80 or older. Four age groups were formed from the donors: young (average approximately 15 years), middle-aged (approximately 39), aged (62) and long-lived (more than 75).

The library was produced with 5' RACE. The run used an Illumina HiSeq 2500. A second PCR of roughly 6 to 11 cycles was performed with a sample-barcoded 5' primer and a J-beta primer mix. A template-switch 5' adaptor carrying 12 random nucleotides introduced a unique molecular identifier onto each TCR beta cDNA molecule. Each sample yielded at least 2.5 million CDR3-containing paired-end reads. The Mint cDNA synthesis kit, primed by a TRBC-specific oligonucleotide, was used to synthesize first-strand cDNA from all RNA. Following uracil-DNA glycosylase treatment, a first 18-cycle PCR with universal primers M1SS and BC2_uni_R was performed on all cDNA. The paper's data handling went like this. For normalization, 1 million high-quality reads were randomly selected from each sample, with every read carrying a distinct molecular identifier. Reads sharing molecular identifiers were discarded rather than binned into consensus sequences. MiTCR, run with a Q25 quality threshold and the strictest error-elimination algorithm, handled CDR3 identification, clonotype clustering and error correction. A nonparametric unseen species model using Euler transformation provided a lower-bound estimate of total TCR beta diversity. TCRdb ran its own pipeline on the public reads, namely fastp trimming at Q25 and MiXCR clone calling, and kept in-frame beta chains. Under each unique CDR3 protein, matching rows form one entry showing the most common genes and DNA. The V and J calls come from TCRdb's annotation, not from the publication. Recorded for this sample are about 730,000 distinct CDR3 sequences; 35% to 45% of them occurred a single time. The top ten clonotypes cover 20% to 25% of the sample.

Based on the germline V gene (reference sequence), the CDR1 and CDR2 sequences are DFQATT and SNEGSKA. V loses 0 bases at its end and J loses 6 bases; junction bases beyond the gene matches: 5. The CDR3 holds 15 amino acids from the cysteine to the phenylalanine. Of the read, only the CDR3 DNA is kept; its 45 bases are in frame from base 1. This clonotype came up a few times. Its binding antigen is unknown. No much larger clone exists at a distance of one base, and base qualities are not known. The donors were roughly 39 Caucasian individuals from Russia, aged roughly 6 to 100 years, who were systemically healthy. Each donor gave 8 to 10 milliliters of peripheral blood, collected into EDTA-treated Vacutainer tubes. Ficoll-Paque density-gradient centrifugation was used to isolate PBMCs, with at least 6 million per sample. Trizol reagent was used to extract total RNA from PBMCs, with at least 6 micrograms per sample. For every donor, flow cytometry on a PBMC aliquot measured the percentage of naive CD45RAhigh/CD27high T cells.

Summary of the overall study and its limitations: Observed TCR beta diversity per million T cells fell roughly linearly with age, and a significant reduction was already apparent by age around 39. Compared with the aged group, the long-lived group had more naive CD4+ T cells, fewer expanded clones and increased TCR diversity, suggesting age selection. There was a strong correlation between observed TCR beta diversity and the percentage of naive T cells measured by flow cytometry. Total diversity estimates from one million sequenced T cells were considered lower bounds and underestimates. Because the CMV infection status of the donors was unknown, age-related changes in expanded clonotypes may potentially have been confounded. Since profiling was done on bulk unsorted PBMCs, naive and antigen-experienced compartments could not be conclusively compared.

This clonotype was obtained from a woman aged 60-70 years in good health. The sequence links TRBV20-1 to TRBJ2-1; TRBD2 lines up with 10 middle nucleotides. The sequenced sample consisted of blood. For the CDR3, the sequence is CSARDSSGGANEQFF. The bases read TGCAGTGCTAGAGATTCCAGCGGGGGGGCCAATGAGCAGTTCTTC.